These T cell receptor beta chains were read from a single sample in a study of cytotoxic CD8 clonotypes in ibrutinib-treated CLL. Profiled with immunoSEQ multiplex PCR; TCRdb holds only in-frame clones, not every one. The data show approximately 50,000 clones, with 71% seen just once and about two fifths held by the top ten. Sample: PBMCs, taken after 12 months of ibrutinib treatment. Receptors were obtained from a human donor with chronic lymphocytic leukemia. CDR3s leave out the opening cysteine and the closing phenylalanine or tryptophan. Fields, in order: V gene, J gene, CDR3 protein.

V gene: TRBV5-4; J gene: TRBJ2-3; CDR3 protein: ASSLGGVTLTDTQY
V gene: TRBV11-3; J gene: TRBJ2-7; CDR3 protein: ASSLGPLSGSTR
V gene: TRBV9; J gene: TRBJ2-3; CDR3 protein: ASAGSSGTDTQY
V gene: TRBV4-3; J gene: TRBJ2-7; CDR3 protein: ASSQSGRSGQY
V gene: TRBV11-2; J gene: TRBJ2-7; CDR3 protein: ASSSLKRLAEPLLYEQY
V gene: TRBV11-2; J gene: TRBJ2-2; CDR3 protein: ASSLDTGELF
V gene: TRBV6-5; J gene: TRBJ2-7; CDR3 protein: ASSQAGTGAYEQY
V gene: TRBV29-1; J gene: TRBJ2-1; CDR3 protein: SIQGGRGDNEQF
V gene: TRBV2; J gene: TRBJ2-1; CDR3 protein: ASHDGRSSRNEQF
V gene: TRBV27; J gene: TRBJ2-3; CDR3 protein: ASSLSYHSGRTDTQY
V gene: TRBV9; J gene: TRBJ2-2; CDR3 protein: ASSARSQGTTGELF
V gene: TRBV27; J gene: TRBJ2-7; CDR3 protein: ASSSGTQGYEQY
V gene: TRBV19; J gene: TRBJ1-1; CDR3 protein: ASSMGGPGTEAF
V gene: TRBV28; J gene: TRBJ1-3; CDR3 protein: ASLRGSGNTIY
V gene: TRBV30; J gene: TRBJ1-5; CDR3 protein: AWSVGFWDRSNQPQH
V gene: TRBV18; J gene: TRBJ2-1; CDR3 protein: ASTREREGNEQF
V gene: TRBV4-2; J gene: TRBJ2-3; CDR3 protein: ASSQGGDLRSGDTQY
V gene: TRBV13; J gene: TRBJ2-7; CDR3 protein: ASSSPREGSVEQY
V gene: TRBV15; J gene: TRBJ2-3; CDR3 protein: ATLVVDTQY
V gene: TRBV15; J gene: TRBJ1-4; CDR3 protein: ATSRGDRVNEKLF
V gene: TRBV5-1; J gene: TRBJ2-7; CDR3 protein: ASSLASGPVSYEQY
V gene: TRBV28; J gene: TRBJ1-2; CDR3 protein: ASNSPAGTNYGYT
V gene: TRBV28; J gene: TRBJ2-7; CDR3 protein: ASSWTDSYEQY
V gene: TRBV18; J gene: TRBJ2-7; CDR3 protein: ASSPSEYEQY
V gene: TRBV7-9; J gene: TRBJ2-1; CDR3 protein: ASSLAWGMVGRYNEQF
V gene: TRBV19; J gene: TRBJ2-1; CDR3 protein: ASSRTGSNEQF
V gene: TRBV29-1; J gene: TRBJ1-2; CDR3 protein: SVPGPREDYGYT